This T cell receptor (beta chain) was profiled in a study of T cell repertoires in cytomegalovirus infection. This clonotype was detected a few times. The CDR3 runs to 12 residues. Germline values: CDR1 SGHDT, CDR2 YYEEEE. Trimming pared 0 bases from V and 3 bases from J, leaving 3 bases between. TCRdb re-called the reads through MiXCR, storing one row per CDR3 protein. The table has approximately 400,000 distinct CDR3 sequences, roughly 30% seen once. Sequenced input: PBMCs. The chain employs TRBV5-6 and TRBJ1-1; D unresolved. This clonotype was sampled from a human donor in good health (CMV status not recorded). Some clones in this sample may be carry-over from other donors' samples. The DNA of the CDR3 is TGTGCCAGCAGCTTGGCCTACACTGAAGCTTTCTTT. Translated: CASSLAYTEAFF.